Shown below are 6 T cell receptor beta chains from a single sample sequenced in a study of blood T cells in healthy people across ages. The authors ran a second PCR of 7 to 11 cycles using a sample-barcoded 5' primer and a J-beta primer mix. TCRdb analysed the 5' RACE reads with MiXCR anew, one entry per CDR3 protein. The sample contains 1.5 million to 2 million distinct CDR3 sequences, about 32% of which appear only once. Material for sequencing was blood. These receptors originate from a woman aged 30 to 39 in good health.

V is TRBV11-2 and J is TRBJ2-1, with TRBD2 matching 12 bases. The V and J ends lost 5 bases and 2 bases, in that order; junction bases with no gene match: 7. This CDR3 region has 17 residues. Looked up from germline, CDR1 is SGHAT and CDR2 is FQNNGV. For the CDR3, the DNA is TGTGCCAGCAGCCCCCGTTCTAGCGGGGGGGCCTACAATGAGCAGTTCTTC. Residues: CASSPRSSGGAYNEQFF.

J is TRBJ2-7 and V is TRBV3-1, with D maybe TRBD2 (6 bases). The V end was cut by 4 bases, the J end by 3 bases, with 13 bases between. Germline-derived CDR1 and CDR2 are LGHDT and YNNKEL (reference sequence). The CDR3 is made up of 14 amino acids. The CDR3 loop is CASSRDSSLYEQYF. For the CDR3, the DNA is TGTGCCAGCAGCCGGGACTCCAGCCTCTACGAGCAGTACTTC.

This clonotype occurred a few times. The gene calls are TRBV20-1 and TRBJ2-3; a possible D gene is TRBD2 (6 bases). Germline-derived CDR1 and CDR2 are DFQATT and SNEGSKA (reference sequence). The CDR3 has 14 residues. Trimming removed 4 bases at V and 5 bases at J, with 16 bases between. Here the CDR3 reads CSATYGRRGDTQYF. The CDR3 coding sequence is TGCAGTGCTACATACGGCAGGAGGGGAGATACGCAGTATTTT.

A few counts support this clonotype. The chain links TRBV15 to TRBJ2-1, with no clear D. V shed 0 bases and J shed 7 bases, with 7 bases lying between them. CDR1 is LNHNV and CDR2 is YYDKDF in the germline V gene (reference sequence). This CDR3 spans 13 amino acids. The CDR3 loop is CATSRDILNEQFF. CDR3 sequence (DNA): TGTGCCACCAGCAGAGATATCCTAAATGAGCAGTTCTTC.

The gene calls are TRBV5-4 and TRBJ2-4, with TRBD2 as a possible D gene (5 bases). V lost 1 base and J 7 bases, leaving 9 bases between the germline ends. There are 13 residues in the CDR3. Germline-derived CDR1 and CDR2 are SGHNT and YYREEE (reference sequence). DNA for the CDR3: TGTGCCAGCAGCTTGCGGGATATGAACATTCAGTACTTC. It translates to CASSLRDMNIQYF.

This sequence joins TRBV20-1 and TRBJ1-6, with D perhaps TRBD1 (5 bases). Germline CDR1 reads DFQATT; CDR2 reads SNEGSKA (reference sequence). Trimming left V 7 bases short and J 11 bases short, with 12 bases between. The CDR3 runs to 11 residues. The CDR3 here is CSVQGTPPLHF. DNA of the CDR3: TGCAGTGTCCAGGGCACTCCACCCCTCCACTTT.